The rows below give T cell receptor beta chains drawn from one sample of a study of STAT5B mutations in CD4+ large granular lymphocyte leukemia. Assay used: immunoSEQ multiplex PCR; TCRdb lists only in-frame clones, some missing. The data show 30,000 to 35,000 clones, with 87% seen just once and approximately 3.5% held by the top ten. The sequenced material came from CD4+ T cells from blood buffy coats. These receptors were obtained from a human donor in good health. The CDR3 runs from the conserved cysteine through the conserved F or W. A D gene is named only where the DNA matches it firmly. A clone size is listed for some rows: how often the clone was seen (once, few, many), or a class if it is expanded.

TGTGCCAGCAGCTTGAAGGACAGTGTGAAGTACTTC	CASSLKDSVKYF	TRBJ2-7	TRBV5-4	-	-
TGCGCCAGCAGCCCCGATGGGCGGGAGGCCTACAATGAGCAGTTCTTC	CASSPDGREAYNEQFF	TRBJ2-1	TRBV4-3	-	TRBD2
TGTGCCAGCAGCCAAGATCGACGGCGGGGCTACACCTTC	CASSQDRRRGYTF	TRBJ1-2	TRBV4-2	-	-
TGTGCCAGCCAAATGACAGGGAAGGGCAATCAGCCCCAGCATTTT	CASQMTGKGNQPQHF	TRBJ1-5	TRBV6-5	-	TRBD1
TGTGCCAGCAGTGAAGGGTACGGGGCTAACTATGGCTACACCTTC	CASSEGYGANYGYTF	TRBJ1-2	TRBV6-1	-	-
TGTGCCAGCAGCTTAGGGACAGGAGGCGAGCAGTACTTC	CASSLGTGGEQYF	TRBJ2-7	TRBV7-2	-	TRBD1
TGTGCCACCAGCAGAGCTCAGGGGCGTTGGAGCAATCAGCCCCAGCATTTT	CATSRAQGRWSNQPQHF	TRBJ1-5	TRBV15	-	-
TGTGCCAGCAGCTTGGTAGGGCCGGGGGACTATGGCTACACCTTC	CASSLVGPGDYGYTF	TRBJ1-2	TRBV5-6	-	-
TGTGCCAGCAGCTTAGCCCCGGGGCTAGCCTACGAGCAGTACTTC	CASSLAPGLAYEQYF	TRBJ2-7	TRBV7-2	few	-
TGCGCCAGCAGCTTCGGGCAAGGAGAGACCCAGTACTTC	CASSFGQGETQYF	TRBJ2-5	TRBV5-1	-	-
TGCAGCGTTGAGGTTCCCGGGTTGAGGAATGAGCAGTTCTTC	CSVEVPGLRNEQFF	TRBJ2-1	TRBV29-1	-	-
TGTGCCAGCACCAATCGTGGGACAGGGGGCTACGAGCAGTACTTC	CASTNRGTGGYEQYF	TRBJ2-7	TRBV7-9	few	TRBD1
TGTGCCAGCAGCTTCACCCGCGAGAACGACGCTTTCTTT	CASSFTRENDAFF	TRBJ1-1	TRBV11-2	-	-
TGTGCCAGCAGTCGACAGGGGAATCGGGAGACCCAGTACTTC	CASSRQGNRETQYF	TRBJ2-5	TRBV25-1	-	TRBD1
TGTGCCAGCAGCGGTGGACAGGGTACCGGGGAGCTGTTTTTT	CASSGGQGTGELFF	TRBJ2-2	TRBV9	-	TRBD1
TGTGCCAGCAGCTTCGGACAGGGGGTAGGGGGCTACACCTTC	CASSFGQGVGGYTF	TRBJ1-2	TRBV5-6	-	TRBD1
TGCGCCAGCAGCTTGGGGGAGGGCTACAATGAGCAGTTCTTC	CASSLGEGYNEQFF	TRBJ2-1	TRBV5-1	-	TRBD2
TGTGCCAGCAGCCAAGGGACAGGAAACAATGAGCAGTTCTTC	CASSQGTGNNEQFF	TRBJ2-1	TRBV4-2	-	TRBD1
TGTGCCAGCAACACAGGAGGGGACACCGGGGAGCTGTTTTTT	CASNTGGDTGELFF	TRBJ2-2	TRBV5-6	-	-
TGTGCCAGCAGCTCACAGGGGGCCGGGACCGGGGAGCTGTTTTTT	CASSSQGAGTGELFF	TRBJ2-2	TRBV9	-	TRBD1
TGTGCCATCAGTAAGGCCCCGGGGACAGGGACCCAAGAGACCCAGTACTTC	CAISKAPGTGTQETQYF	TRBJ2-5	TRBV10-3	-	TRBD1
TGCGCCAGCAGCTTGGCGATCAGACCACAAGAGACCCAGTACTTC	CASSLAIRPQETQYF	TRBJ2-5	TRBV5-1	-	-
TGTGCCATCAGTGAGATACTAGCAGATACGCAGTATTTT	CAISEILADTQYF	TRBJ2-3	TRBV10-3	-	-
TGTGCCAGCAGCTTGAGGCTAGCGGGGAACACAGATACGCAGTATTTT	CASSLRLAGNTDTQYF	TRBJ2-3	TRBV5-4	-	TRBD2
TGTGCCAGCAGTGTGATAGTCGGAGATACGCAGTATTTT	CASSVIVGDTQYF	TRBJ2-3	TRBV2	-	-
TGCAGCGTTCGTCTCAGGGGGCAGGACACTGAAGCTTTCTTT	CSVRLRGQDTEAFF	TRBJ1-1	TRBV29-1	few	TRBD1
TGTGCCAGCTCATTAGAGAATGAGCAGTTCTTC	CASSLENEQFF	TRBJ2-1	TRBV18	-	-
TGTGCCAGCAACGCGGGGGGAGAGAGTGAGACCCAGTACTTC	CASNAGGESETQYF	TRBJ2-5	TRBV6-1	-	TRBD2
TGTGCCAGCAGTGATAAGGGGAATGGGAGACCTGGCTACACCTTC	CASSDKGNGRPGYTF	TRBJ1-2	TRBV6-1	few	-
TGTGCCAGCACCGGAGACAGCCTGCCCTACAATGAGCAGTTCTTC	CASTGDSLPYNEQFF	TRBJ2-1	TRBV7-2	-	-
TGTGCCAGCAGCGTAGATCAAGAGGCGACCCAGTACTTC	CASSVDQEATQYF	TRBJ2-5	TRBV9	-	-
TGTGCCAGCAGCGGGGAACGAGCGGGAGATGGGTACAATGAGCAGTTCTTC	CASSGERAGDGYNEQFF	TRBJ2-1	TRBV9	-	TRBD2
TGTGCCAGCAGCACGTCGACCACCCGAGGGTTCAATGAGCAGTTCTTC	CASSTSTTRGFNEQFF	TRBJ2-1	TRBV7-3	-	-
TGTGCCAGCAAGGTAGTGGGGGAATTGAGCACTGAAGCTTTCTTT	CASKVVGELSTEAFF	TRBJ1-1	TRBV11-2	-	-
TGCGCCAGCAGCCCAGGGTCCCCTAATCAGCCCCAGCATTTT	CASSPGSPNQPQHF	TRBJ1-5	TRBV5-1	-	-
TGTGCCAGCAGCCAGGGGCAGTACAATGAGCAGTTCTTC	CASSQGQYNEQFF	TRBJ2-1	TRBV4-2	once	-
TGTGCCAGCAGTTACTCGAGACTAGCCGGGGAGACCCAGTACTTC	CASSYSRLAGETQYF	TRBJ2-5	TRBV6-5	-	TRBD2
TGTGCCAGCAGGACTAGCGGCACAGATACGCAGTATTTT	CASRTSGTDTQYF	TRBJ2-3	TRBV2	-	TRBD2
TGTGCCAGCAGTTTATTCTCGACAGATAGCACAGATACGCAGTATTTT	CASSLFSTDSTDTQYF	TRBJ2-3	TRBV28	-	-
TGTGCCAGCAGCGTAGAGGCCCGGACCACTGAAGCTTTCTTT	CASSVEARTTEAFF	TRBJ1-1	TRBV9	-	-
TGTGCCATCAGGGCGGAAGAGACCCAGTACTTC	CAIRAEETQYF	TRBJ2-5	TRBV10-3	once	-
TGCGCCAGCAGCTTGGGTAGCCGAGCCTACAATGAGCAGTTCTTC	CASSLGSRAYNEQFF	TRBJ2-1	TRBV5-1	-	-
TGTGCCAGCAGTTACCAACAGGGGAAAGATGAAAAACTGTTTTTT	CASSYQQGKDEKLFF	TRBJ1-4	TRBV6-5	-	TRBD1
TGCGCCAGCAGCCAGACAACCAAGGGGACTGAAGCTTTCTTT	CASSQTTKGTEAFF	TRBJ1-1	TRBV4-3	-	-
TGTGCCAGCAGCTTAGGCGAGGGGTCCCCGTACTTC	CASSLGEGSPYF	TRBJ2-4	TRBV7-8	-	-
TGTGCCAGCAGCCAAGGGACTGTCTCCTACAATGAGCAGTTCTTC	CASSQGTVSYNEQFF	TRBJ2-1	TRBV9	-	-
TGTGCCAGCAGCCTCAACCCGACAGACTACGAGCAGTACTTC	CASSLNPTDYEQYF	TRBJ2-7	TRBV7-2	-	-
TGTGCCAGCAGCCAAGGCGACAACACCGGGGAGCTGTTTTTT	CASSQGDNTGELFF	TRBJ2-2	TRBV4-2	-	-
TGTGCCAGCAGTTACGGGGTAGCGGGAGGGCCAAGGGAGCAGTTCTTC	CASSYGVAGGPREQFF	TRBJ2-1	TRBV6-5	-	TRBD2
TGTGCCAGCAGCTATGGGACAGGGAGGGGCACTGAAGCTTTCTTT	CASSYGTGRGTEAFF	TRBJ1-1	TRBV5-8	-	TRBD1
TGTGCCAGCAACCGTCTGGGACAAAGCGGCTACACCTTC	CASNRLGQSGYTF	TRBJ1-2	TRBV9	-	-
TGTGCCAGCAGCTTGGTCGGGGCCAACGTCCTGACTTTC	CASSLVGANVLTF	TRBJ2-6	TRBV5-4	-	-